Following are 11 T cell receptor beta chains from one sample sequenced in a study of T-cell reconstitution after alpha-beta-depleted transplantation in children. Preparation of the TCRbeta library involved a method that used unique molecular identifiers. MiXCR, run by TCRdb on the PCR reads, gives a single entry per CDR3 protein. The sample has 600,000 to 700,000 distinct CDR3 sequences; roughly 15% are singletons. Specimen: PBMCs from the stem cell graft donor, collected from the stem cell graft. These receptors were taken from a human donor who donated a stem cell graft to a child with acute myeloid leukemia.

The chain uses TRBV2 and TRBJ1-3; a weak D match, TRBD1 (5 bases). V was pared by 3 bases and J by 3 bases, with 12 bases between. Germline V gene sequence: CDR1 SNHLY, CDR2 FYNNEI. This CDR3 has 15 amino acids. CDR3 loop: CASSELQGGGNTIYF. The DNA of the CDR3 is TGTGCCAGCAGTGAGCTTCAGGGTGGTGGAAACACCATATATTTT.

This clonotype was found many times. The chain carries TRBV7-2 and TRBJ2-7; D remains unclear. This CDR3 spans 14 amino acids. V was trimmed by 0 bases and J by 3 bases, leaving 9 bases between them. The V gene's germline CDR1 is SGHTA and CDR2 FQGNSA. The CDR3 nucleotides are TGTGCCAGCAGCTTAGCGCACGGAGTCTACGAGCAGTACGTC. Its translation: CASSLAHGVYEQYV.

This clonotype was recorded many times. The genes are TRBV5-1 and TRBJ2-5; perhaps TRBD2 as D (6 bases). Trimming removed 0 bases at V and 2 bases at J, with 11 bases between. Germline V gives CDR1 SGHRS, CDR2 YFSETQ. This CDR3 region has 15 residues. The CDR3 sequence: CASSLVAARQETQYF. CDR3 DNA: TGCGCCAGCAGCTTGGTAGCGGCAAGACAAGAGACCCAGTACTTC.

The J gene is TRBJ2-3, the V gene TRBV12-3 or TRBV12-4, with D perhaps being TRBD1 or TRBD2 (5 bases each). Trimming cost V 7 bases and J 3 bases, with 14 bases left between them. This CDR3 has 14 residues. CDR3 nucleotide sequence: TGTGCCAGCACAAGAGGGGATGGGACAGATACGCAGTATTTT. It yields the protein CASTRGDGTDTQYF.

This clonotype was recorded a few times. The V call is TRBV4-3, the J call TRBJ1-2; D is perhaps TRBD1 (5 bases). The CDR3 loop spans 14 amino acids. V shed 1 base and J shed 7 bases, with 13 bases lying between them. Germline V lookup: CDR1 LGHNA, CDR2 YSLEER. In DNA, the CDR3 is TGCGCCAGCAGCCAAGCGGCAGGGTTGGTTGGCTACACCTTC. Translation: CASSQAAGLVGYTF.

The genes are TRBV24-1 and TRBJ2-3, with unresolved D. The CDR3 extends over 14 amino acids. Germline assignment: CDR1 KGHDR and CDR2 SFDVKD. Deletions cut 3 bases from V and 2 bases from J, with 8 bases between. The CDR3 region is CATSDTRYTDTQYF. In DNA form, the CDR3 reads TGTGCCACCAGTGATACAAGGTACACAGATACGCAGTATTTT.

This clonotype was observed a few times. The chain links TRBV20-1 to TRBJ2-3, with 7 bases that match TRBD1. Germline values: CDR1 DFQATT, CDR2 SNEGSKA (reference sequence). The CDR3 runs to 14 residues. CDR3: CRGAGTVSPDTQYF. The CDR3 DNA follows: TGCAGGGGGGCAGGGACAGTTTCCCCAGATACGCAGTATTTT.

This clonotype was recorded many times. This CDR3 reads CSVYSKETQYF. CDR3 nucleotide sequence: TGCAGCGTTTACAGCAAAGAGACCCAGTACTTC. The gene calls are TRBV29-1 and TRBJ2-5; the D is unclear. The CDR3 is 11 residues long. Deletions cut 5 bases from V and 3 bases from J, with 7 bases between. The germline V gene encodes CDR1 SQVTM and CDR2 ANQGSEA.

This clonotype was recorded many times. The chain joins TRBV4-3 to TRBJ2-1; D call uncertain. The V and J ends lost 4 bases and 0 bases respectively, with 16 bases between them. This CDR3 is built from 17 residues. Germline V gene data show CDR1 as LGHNA and CDR2 as YSLEER. The DNA of the CDR3 is TGCGCCAGCAGCCCCCCGGCGGTACCGAGCTCCTACAATGAGCAGTTCTTC. The encoded protein is CASSPPAVPSSYNEQFF.

This chain joins TRBV7-2 and TRBJ1-1; D gene uncertain. Trimming removed 2 bases from V and 7 bases from J, with 17 bases in between. Germline values: CDR1 SGHTA, CDR2 FQGNSA. The CDR3 is made up of 15 amino acids. CDR3 in amino acids: CASSLTPLRRNEAFF. The CDR3 coding sequence is TGTGCCAGCAGCTTAACCCCTCTACGAAGGAATGAAGCTTTCTTT.

This clonotype has more than one count but fewer than ten. The chain is built from TRBV20-1 and TRBJ1-1; D is undetermined. Between the trimmed V and J ends, which lost 2 bases and 11 bases, there was a span of 21 bases. The V gene's germline CDR1 is DFQATT and CDR2 SNEGSKA (reference sequence). There are 14 residues in the CDR3. The DNA of the CDR3 is TGCAGTGCTAGATTCTCTGACGGAGCCTATGATGCTTTCTTT. Protein: CSARFSDGAYDAFF.